These 6 T cell receptor beta chains were sequenced from one sample in a study of cytomegalovirus exposure and HLA in healthy donors. The assay was immunoSEQ multiplex PCR, and TCRdb's table has in-frame clones only and misses some. The data hold 150,000 to 170,000 clones, with 86% observed a single time. Sequencing was done on a sample of PBMCs. Receptors originate from a human donor in good health.

For the CDR3, the DNA is TGTGCCAGCAGTGGCCGGACAGGGGCTGAAGCTTTCTTT. Its protein product is CASSGRTGAEAFF. The chain couples TRBV6-1 to TRBJ1-1; 9 nucleotides align to TRBD1. Germline CDR1 MNHNS, CDR2 SASEGT. V dropped 4 bases and J dropped 6; count of bases not matched to a gene: 3. The CDR3 extends over 13 amino acids.

This clone was found once. CDR3 sequence (DNA): TGCAGCGTTTACTTACCCTTTAAGAACATTCAGTACTTC. As protein: CSVYLPFKNIQYF. The V call is TRBV29-1, the J call TRBJ2-4, with D unclear. The germline gives CDR1 SQVTM, CDR2 ANQGSEA. Trimming took off 5 bases at V and 7 bases at J, with 15 bases between the two ends. The CDR3 runs to 13 residues.

This clone was seen just once. This rearrangement joins TRBV5-4 to TRBJ2-4; the match to TRBD1 covers 11 bases. CDR1 is SGHNT, CDR2 YYREEE, per germline (reference sequence). This CDR3 spans 15 amino acids. The V and J ends lost 6 bases and 6 bases, in that order; junction bases with no gene match: 8. The CDR3 DNA reads as TGTGCCAGCACCCCCGGACAGGGGGCCGGAAACATTCAGTACTTC. Protein product: CASTPGQGAGNIQYF.

The count of this clone is one. The rearrangement joins TRBV6-5 to TRBJ2-4, with 9 bases that match TRBD1. The CDR3 totals 13 residues. Per the germline V gene, CDR1 is MNHEY and CDR2 is SVGAGI. J was trimmed by 7 bases and V by 6 bases; bases with no gene match: 4. The CDR3 DNA reads as TGTGCCAGCAGATGGACAGGGGCGAACATTCAGTACTTC. Translated, it gives CASRWTGANIQYF.

The chain joins TRBV5-1 to TRBJ1-3; D unclear. The CDR3 length is 15 residues. Trimming took off 0 bases at V and 8 bases at J, with 15 bases between the two ends. Germline CDR1 reads SGHRS; CDR2 reads YFSETQ. This CDR3 is CASSLVLGQRDTIYF. DNA of the CDR3: TGCGCCAGCAGCTTGGTTCTAGGGCAGCGGGACACCATATATTTT.

This clone has more than one count but fewer than ten. V and J are TRBV28 and TRBJ2-3; a possible D gene is TRBD2 (5 bases). Germline CDR1 reads MDHEN; CDR2 reads SYDVKM. The V gene lost 2 bases and the J gene lost 6 bases, with 15 bases spanning the gap. The CDR3 sequence is 15 residues long. The CDR3 coding sequence is TGTGCCAGCAGTTTAGACGGAGCGGCGGCGGATACGCAGTATTTT. Protein product: CASSLDGAAADTQYF.